These T cell receptor beta chains were read from a single sample in a study of blood T cell repertoires in COVID-19. TCRdb's copy holds only in-frame clones and misses some; the assay was immunoSEQ multiplex PCR. Among some 250,000 clones, 82% were seen once, and the ten largest hold about 3.4%. What was sequenced was peripheral blood. The receptor source for this set is a woman younger than 35 with acute or convalescent COVID-19. Both conserved end residues are part of each CDR3. A D gene is named only where the DNA matches it firmly. Clone size is given for some rows only: seen once, a few or many times, or a class if the clone is expanded.

TRBJ2-7 | . | TRBV6-5 | . | TGTGCCAGCAGTTACTCGAGGAGGCCCGACGAGCAGTACTTC | CASSYSRRPDEQYF
TRBJ2-7 | TRBD2 | TRBV11-2 | . | TGTGCCAGCAGCCCCGTGAGCGGGAGAGCCTACGAGCAGTACTTC | CASSPVSGRAYEQYF
TRBJ1-4 | TRBD1 | TRBV9 | . | TGTGCCAGCAGCGTACAGGGGGTCGGTGAAAAACTGTTTTTT | CASSVQGVGEKLFF
TRBJ2-1 | . | TRBV4-3 | . | TGCGCCAGCAGCCAAGGGCCCCGAGGGCAGTGGGGCAATGAGCAGTTCTTC | CASSQGPRGQWGNEQFF
TRBJ2-4 | . | TRBV3-1/TRBV3-2 | . | TGTGCCAGCAGCCAAGTCGGGCTAGCAGACCTCAAAAACATTCAGTACTTC | CASSQVGLADLKNIQYF
TRBJ2-3 | TRBD2 | TRBV9 | . | TGTGCCAGCAGCGCCAGACTAGCGGCAACCGCAGATACGCAGTATTTT | CASSARLAATADTQYF
TRBJ2-1 | TRBD2 | TRBV30 | . | TGTGCCTGGATCCCAAGCGGGAGGGGCAATGAGCAGTTCTTC | CAWIPSGRGNEQFF
TRBJ1-5 | . | TRBV13 | few | TGTGCCAGCAGCTCAACAGGAACGGGTCAGCCCCAGCATTTT | CASSSTGTGQPQHF
TRBJ1-1 | TRBD1 | TRBV28 | once | TGTGCCAGCAGCCACCACTCAGGGGGGAACACTGAAGCTTTCTTT | CASSHHSGGNTEAFF
TRBJ2-3 | . | TRBV20-1 | . | TGCAGTGCCCAGGGGACAGATACGCAGTATTTT | CSAQGTDTQYF
TRBJ2-3 | . | TRBV11-2 | . | TGTGCCAGCAGCTTAGGTAACGGGTATGCAGATACGCAGTATTTT | CASSLGNGYADTQYF
TRBJ2-1 | . | TRBV1 | . | TGCACCAGCAGCCGCGGCTACCTCTACAATGAGCAGTTCTTC | CTSSRGYLYNEQFF
TRBJ2-7 | TRBD2 | TRBV3-1/TRBV3-2 | . | TGTGCCAGCAGCCAAGATCGGGCTAGCGGGACGGGGGAGCAGTACTTC | CASSQDRASGTGEQYF
TRBJ2-1 | TRBD2 | TRBV9 | . | TGTGCCAGCAGCCCGGGACTAGCGGGCCTACCCTACAAGGGGCAGTTCTTC | CASSPGLAGLPYKGQFF
TRBJ2-7 | TRBD1 | TRBV4-3 | . | TGCGCCAGCAGCCCCGGACAGGCCGGGTACGAGCAGTACTTC | CASSPGQAGYEQYF
TRBJ2-7 | TRBD2 | TRBV2 | . | TGTGCCAGCAGGGGGCTAGCGGGAGGGTACGAGCAGTACTTC | CASRGLAGGYEQYF
TRBJ2-1 | TRBD2 | TRBV5-1 | . | TGCGCCAGCAGGCGGACTAGCGGGAACAATGAGCAGTTCTTC | CASRRTSGNNEQFF
TRBJ2-3 | . | TRBV24-1 | . | TGTGCCACCTCTAGCACCAGCGGCACAGATACGCAGTATTTT | CATSSTSGTDTQYF
TRBJ1-2 | TRBD1 | TRBV11-2 | . | TGTGCCAGCAGCTCCCACGGGACAGTTAAAAACTATGGCTACACCTTC | CASSSHGTVKNYGYTF
TRBJ2-1 | . | TRBV2 | . | TGTGCCAGCCTTGCCCAAGAAGACGGGGTTAATGAGCAGTTCTTC | CASLAQEDGVNEQFF
TRBJ1-1 | . | TRBV28 | . | TGTGCCAGCAGTTCCCGAAGGGGGGGGGACACTGAAGCTTTCTTT | CASSSRRGGDTEAFF
TRBJ2-1 | TRBD2 | TRBV9 | . | TGTGCCAGCAGCGTAGTAGCGGGAGTCCGAGGGAGCTCCTACAATGAGCAGTTCTTC | CASSVVAGVRGSSYNEQFF
TRBJ2-3 | . | TRBV3-1/TRBV3-2 | . | TGTGCCAGCAGCCAAGAGGGACTTTATACGCAGTATTTT | CASSQEGLYTQYF
TRBJ2-3 | TRBD2 | TRBV6-2/TRBV6-3 | once | TGTGCCAGCAGTTACGGGACTAGCGGGATAATCGATACGCAGTATTTT | CASSYGTSGIIDTQYF
TRBJ2-2 | TRBD1 | TRBV5-1 | . | TGCGCCAGCAGCTTGTATCAGGGGGCTTTCAGGTACACCGGGGAGCTGTTTTTT | CASSLYQGAFRYTGELFF
TRBJ1-2 | TRBD1 | TRBV29-1 | . | TGCAGCGTTGACAGGGGGCTAAGATATGGCTACACCTTC | CSVDRGLRYGYTF
TRBJ2-5 | TRBD2 | TRBV9 | . | TGTGCCAGCAGCGTGGGGCCCCTACTAGCGGGATTGGAGACCCAGTACTTC | CASSVGPLLAGLETQYF
TRBJ2-7 | . | TRBV21-1 | . | TGTGCCAGCACCCGACACCTACCCTACGAGCAGTACTTC | CASTRHLPYEQYF
TRBJ2-3 | TRBD1 | TRBV19 | . | TGTGCCAGTACGTCCGGGACAGCCATAACTAGCACAGATACGCAGTATTTT | CASTSGTAITSTDTQYF
TRBJ2-7 | TRBD2 | TRBV4-2 | . | TGTGCCAGCAGCCAACCCATTGGGACTAGCGGATCCTACGAGCAGTACTTC | CASSQPIGTSGSYEQYF
TRBJ1-6 | TRBD1 | TRBV5-4 | . | TGTGCCAGCAGCTTGGCGGGACAGGGTCCTTTTTCACCCCTCCACTTT | CASSLAGQGPFSPLHF
TRBJ2-1 | TRBD2 | TRBV4-3 | . | TGCGCCAGCAGCCGGACACTAGCGGGCAACAATGAGCAGTTCTTC | CASSRTLAGNNEQFF
TRBJ1-5 | TRBD1 | TRBV6-6 | . | TGTGCCAGCAGTCCCGGGACAGCGAATCAGCCCCAGCATTTT | CASSPGTANQPQHF
TRBJ2-2 | TRBD2 | TRBV7-8 | . | TGTGCCAGCAGCTCCACCAGCTACGACGAGGGCGGGAGCGTTTGGGGAACCGGGGAGCTGTTTTTT | CASSSTSYDEGGSVWGTGELFF
TRBJ2-1 | TRBD1 | TRBV5-1 | once | TGCGCCAGCAGCCCTAGACAGGGGTGGGATGAGCAGTTCTTC | CASSPRQGWDEQFF
TRBJ1-4 | . | TRBV6-6 | . | TGTGCCAGCAATCCTAGACAGACAACTAATGAAAAACTGTTTTTT | CASNPRQTTNEKLFF
TRBJ2-7 | TRBD2 | TRBV14 | . | TGTGCCAGCAGCCAAGGGACTAGCGGGAGTAACTACGAGCAGTACTTC | CASSQGTSGSNYEQYF
TRBJ2-5 | . | TRBV7-2 | once | TGTGCCAGCAGCCTCTACCTCGGCCTTCTTAGCGACCAAGAGACCCAGTACTTC | CASSLYLGLLSDQETQYF